This T cell receptor (beta chain) was recovered during a study of blood T cell repertoires in COVID-19. TCRdb keeps only in-frame clones here, not all; method: immunoSEQ multiplex PCR. The data show about 490,000 clones, approximately 85% seen once. The germline V and J ends were trimmed by 5 bases and 4 bases, with 21 bases remaining between them. The CDR3 totals 17 residues. Germline lookup yields CDR1 SGHTA and CDR2 FQGNSA. The source material was peripheral blood. The TCR comes from a human donor in a cohort sampled during active COVID-19. The V gene is TRBV7-2, the J gene TRBJ2-1, with D tentatively TRBD1 (5 bases). The CDR3 DNA reads as TGTGCCAGCAGCCCTCCCAGGTCAACCAGGGTTTACAATGAGCAGTTCTTC. Residues: CASSPPRSTRVYNEQFF.